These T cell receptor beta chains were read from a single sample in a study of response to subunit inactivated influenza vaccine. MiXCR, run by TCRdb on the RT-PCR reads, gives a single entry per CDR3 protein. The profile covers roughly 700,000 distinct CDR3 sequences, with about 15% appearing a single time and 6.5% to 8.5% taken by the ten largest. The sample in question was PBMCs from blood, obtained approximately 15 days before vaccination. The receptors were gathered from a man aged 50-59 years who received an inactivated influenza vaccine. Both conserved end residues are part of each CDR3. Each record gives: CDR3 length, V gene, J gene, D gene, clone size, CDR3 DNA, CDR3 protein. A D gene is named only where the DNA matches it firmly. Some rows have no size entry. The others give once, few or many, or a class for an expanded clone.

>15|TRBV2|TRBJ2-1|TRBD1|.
TGTGCCAGCAGTGACGACAGGGAATCATACAATGAGCAGTTCTTC
CASSDDRESYNEQFF
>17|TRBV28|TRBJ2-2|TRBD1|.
TGTGCCAGCAGTTTTACAGGGGATCCACTGAACACCGGGGAGCTGTTTTTT
CASSFTGDPLNTGELFF
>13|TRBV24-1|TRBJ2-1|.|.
TGTGCCACCAGTGATCTCAGGTGGAGTGAGCAGTTCTTC
CATSDLRWSEQFF
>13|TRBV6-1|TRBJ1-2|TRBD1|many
TGTGCCAGCACCCAGACAGGGCAGTACGGCTACACCTTC
CASTQTGQYGYTF
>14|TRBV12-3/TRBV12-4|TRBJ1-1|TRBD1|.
TGTGCCAGCAGAGTAAGACAGGGCGGGACTGAAGCTTTCTTT
CASRVRQGGTEAFF
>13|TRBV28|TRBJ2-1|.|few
TGTGCCAGCAGTGCGGGACTGGACAATGAGCAGTTCTTC
CASSAGLDNEQFF
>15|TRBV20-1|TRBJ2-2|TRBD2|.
TGCAGTGCTAGTTTGAGAGGGAGGGCCCCCGGGGAGCTGTTTTTT
CSASLRGRAPGELFF
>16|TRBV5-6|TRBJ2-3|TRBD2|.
TGTGCCAGCAGCTTGGTTAGAGCGGGGGGGCAAGATACGCAGTATTTT
CASSLVRAGGQDTQYF
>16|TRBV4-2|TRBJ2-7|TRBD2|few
TGTGCCAGCAGCCAGGGGGGACTAGCGGGAGGCTACGAGCAGTACTTC
CASSQGGLAGGYEQYF
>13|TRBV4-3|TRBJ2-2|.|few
TGCGCCAGCAGCTTCCGAGAGCGCGGGGAGCTGTTTTTT
CASSFRERGELFF
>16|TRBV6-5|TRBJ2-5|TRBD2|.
TGTGCCAGCAGTTACTCGAGCGGGAGGGCCGGAGAGACCCAGTACTTC
CASSYSSGRAGETQYF
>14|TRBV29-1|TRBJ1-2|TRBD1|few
TGCAGCGTGGAACGGACAGGCGGTAACTATGGCTACACCTTC
CSVERTGGNYGYTF
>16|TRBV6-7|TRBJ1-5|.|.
TGTGCCAGCAGTTACTCGAGCGGACAGCCCAATCAGCCCCAGCATTTT
CASSYSSGQPNQPQHF
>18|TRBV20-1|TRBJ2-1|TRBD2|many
TGCAGTGCTAGAGATGGGGGACTAGCGGGGGGTTCCTACAATGAGCAGTTCTTC
CSARDGGLAGGSYNEQFF
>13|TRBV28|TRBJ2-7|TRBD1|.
TGTGCCAGCACCCGACAGGGGGCAACCGAGCAGTACTTC
CASTRQGATEQYF
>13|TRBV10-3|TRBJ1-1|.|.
TGTGCCATCAGTGATGGGGGGGGACAAGAAGCTTTCTTT
CAISDGGGQEAFF